This paragraph covers one T cell receptor (beta chain) sequence. The data derive from a study of blood T cell repertoires in COVID-19. At the level of the study: The United States, Italy and Spain were the sources of the acute and convalescent COVID-19 samples. Sources were T cells, B-cell-depleted T cells, or PBMCs; the material itself was cDNA or gDNA.

The CDR3 sequence is 13 residues long. From germline, CDR1 is LNHDA and CDR2 SQIVND (reference sequence). The V end lost 6 bases, the J end lost 1 base, and 7 bases lay between the germline ends. In the source study's methods: For nucleated cells, counts were estimated from reference gene primer amplification. TCRdb's table, derived via immunoSEQ multiplex PCR, lists solely in-frame clones and lacks some. That table is the source of V, J and clone size, and D and trimming were worked out from the DNA. This sample has about 210,000 clones; less than 90% occur once, and the top ten carry under 2%. This sequence joins TRBV19 and TRBJ2-1; D is unclear. The origin of this receptor is a man in his 70s with acute or convalescent COVID-19. The sequenced sample consisted of peripheral blood. Here the CDR3 DNA reads TGTGCCAGTAGCGAGATGTCCTACAATGAGCAGTTCTTC. As protein: CASSEMSYNEQFF.